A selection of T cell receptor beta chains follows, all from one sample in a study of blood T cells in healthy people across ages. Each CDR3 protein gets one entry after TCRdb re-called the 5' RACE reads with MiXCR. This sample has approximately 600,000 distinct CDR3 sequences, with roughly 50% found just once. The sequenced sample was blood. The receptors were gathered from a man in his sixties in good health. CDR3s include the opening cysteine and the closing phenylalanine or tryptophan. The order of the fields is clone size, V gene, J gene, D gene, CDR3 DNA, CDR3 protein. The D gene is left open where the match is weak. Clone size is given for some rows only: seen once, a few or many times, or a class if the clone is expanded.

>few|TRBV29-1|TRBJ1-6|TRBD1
TGCAGCGTGGCACAGGGGTGGGGGTCACCCCTCCACTTT
CSVAQGWGSPLHF
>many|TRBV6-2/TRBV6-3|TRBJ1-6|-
TGTGCCAGCAGTTACTCGAAATTGACGGCAGGTGCCCTCCACTTT
CASSYSKLTAGALHF
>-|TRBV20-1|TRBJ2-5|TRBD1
TGCAGTGCCCAACCTCCCAGGACAGGGGCCCTTGAGACCCAGTACTTC
CSAQPPRTGALETQYF
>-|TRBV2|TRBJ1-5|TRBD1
TGTGCCAGCGGGACAGGGGGTCAGCCCCAGCATTTT
CASGTGGQPQHF
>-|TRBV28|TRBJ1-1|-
TGTGCCAGCAGTTTATGGGGGCAGAACACTGAAGCTTTCTTT
CASSLWGQNTEAFF
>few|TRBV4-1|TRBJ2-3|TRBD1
TGCGCCAGCAGCCAAGATAGGGACAGGGTTTTATCTAGCACAGATACGCAGTATTTT
CASSQDRDRVLSSTDTQYF
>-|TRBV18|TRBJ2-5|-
TGTGCCAGCTCACCACCTCAAGACAGAGGGTACCAAGAGACCCAGTACTTC
CASSPPQDRGYQETQYF
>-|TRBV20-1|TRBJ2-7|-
TGCAGTGCTAGTCCCGACTACGAGCAGTACTTC
CSASPDYEQYF
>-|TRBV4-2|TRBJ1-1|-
TGTGCCAGCAGCCGCGACGGGAAGAACACTGAAGCTTTCTTT
CASSRDGKNTEAFF
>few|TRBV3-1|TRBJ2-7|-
TGTGCCAGCAGCCAACGAACTCCCCTCGAGCAGTACTTC
CASSQRTPLEQYF
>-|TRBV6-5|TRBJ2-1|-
TGTGCCAGTGGCAGACAGGAGGGGTACAATGAGCAGTTCTTC
CASGRQEGYNEQFF
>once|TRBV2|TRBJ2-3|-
TGTGCCAGCAGTGGTCCTGCTCAGGAAAATACGCAGTATTTT
CASSGPAQENTQYF
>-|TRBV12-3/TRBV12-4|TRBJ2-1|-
TGTGCCAGCAGCCAAAACGACAGGGAGGTGCAGTTCTTC
CASSQNDREVQFF
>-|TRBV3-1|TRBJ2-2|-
TGTGCCAGCAGCCAAGTCTGGGCAGGGGCCGGGGAGCTGTTTTTT
CASSQVWAGAGELFF
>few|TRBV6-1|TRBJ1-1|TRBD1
TGTGCCAGCAGTGCCACAGGGGACACTGAAGCTTTCTTT
CASSATGDTEAFF
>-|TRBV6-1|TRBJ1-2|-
TGTGCCAGCACCCTTAACTATGGCTACACCTTC
CASTLNYGYTF
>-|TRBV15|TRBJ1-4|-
TGTGCCACCAGCAGAGTACAGAATGAAAAACTGTTTTTT
CATSRVQNEKLFF
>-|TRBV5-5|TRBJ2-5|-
TGTGCCAGCAGCTTCGGACGGATCCAAGAGACCCAGTACTTC
CASSFGRIQETQYF
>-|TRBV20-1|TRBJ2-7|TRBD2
TGCAGTGCTAGACGCGGGACTAGCGGGGGATACGAGCAGTACTTC
CSARRGTSGGYEQYF
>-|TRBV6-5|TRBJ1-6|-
TGTGCCAGCAGTTACACACAGGATAGGGGTTCACCCCTCCACTTT
CASSYTQDRGSPLHF
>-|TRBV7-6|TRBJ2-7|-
TGTGCCAGCAGCTTGGCCCCCGGGGCCTCCTACGAGCAGTACTTC
CASSLAPGASYEQYF
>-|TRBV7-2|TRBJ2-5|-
TGTGCCAGCAGCCCTCACAGGGTCCGGGAGACCCAGTACTTC
CASSPHRVRETQYF
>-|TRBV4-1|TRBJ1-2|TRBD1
TGCGCCAGCAGCCAAGGGACAGGGGCCGTCTATGGCTACACCTTC
CASSQGTGAVYGYTF
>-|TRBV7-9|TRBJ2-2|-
TGTGCCAGCAGCTTAGAACCGGCGAACGGGGAGCTGTTTTTT
CASSLEPANGELFF
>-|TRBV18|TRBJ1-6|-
TGTGCCAGCTCCGAGGGCCTAGTCGGTAATTCACCCCTCCACTTT
CASSEGLVGNSPLHF
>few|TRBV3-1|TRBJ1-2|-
TGTGCCAGCAGCCAAGATCTGGGGGTAGCCGATGGCTACACCTTC
CASSQDLGVADGYTF
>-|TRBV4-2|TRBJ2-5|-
TGTGCCTGCAGCCCCGTAGGCGGCCTAGAGACCCAGTACTTC
CACSPVGGLETQYF
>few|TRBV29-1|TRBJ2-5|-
TGCAGCGTTGGGATCTCCAGGGAGACCCAGTACTTC
CSVGISRETQYF
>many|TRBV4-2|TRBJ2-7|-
TGTGCCAGCTCACCAGGGTTAGGATACGAGCAGTACTTC
CASSPGLGYEQYF
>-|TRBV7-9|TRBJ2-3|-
TGTGCCAGCAGCTTTATCGGGGGCCACCAAAGCACAGATACGCAGTATTTT
CASSFIGGHQSTDTQYF